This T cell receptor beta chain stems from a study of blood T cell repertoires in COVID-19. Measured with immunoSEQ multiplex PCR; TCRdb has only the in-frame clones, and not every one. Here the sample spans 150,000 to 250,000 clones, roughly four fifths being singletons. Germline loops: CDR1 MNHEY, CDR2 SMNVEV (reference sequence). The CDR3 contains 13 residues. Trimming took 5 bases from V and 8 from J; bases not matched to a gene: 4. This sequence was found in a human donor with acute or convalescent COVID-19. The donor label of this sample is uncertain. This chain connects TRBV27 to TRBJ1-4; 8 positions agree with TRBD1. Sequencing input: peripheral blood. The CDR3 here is CASSKQGVEKLFF. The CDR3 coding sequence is TGTGCCAGCAGTAAACAGGGGGTGGAAAAACTGTTTTTT.